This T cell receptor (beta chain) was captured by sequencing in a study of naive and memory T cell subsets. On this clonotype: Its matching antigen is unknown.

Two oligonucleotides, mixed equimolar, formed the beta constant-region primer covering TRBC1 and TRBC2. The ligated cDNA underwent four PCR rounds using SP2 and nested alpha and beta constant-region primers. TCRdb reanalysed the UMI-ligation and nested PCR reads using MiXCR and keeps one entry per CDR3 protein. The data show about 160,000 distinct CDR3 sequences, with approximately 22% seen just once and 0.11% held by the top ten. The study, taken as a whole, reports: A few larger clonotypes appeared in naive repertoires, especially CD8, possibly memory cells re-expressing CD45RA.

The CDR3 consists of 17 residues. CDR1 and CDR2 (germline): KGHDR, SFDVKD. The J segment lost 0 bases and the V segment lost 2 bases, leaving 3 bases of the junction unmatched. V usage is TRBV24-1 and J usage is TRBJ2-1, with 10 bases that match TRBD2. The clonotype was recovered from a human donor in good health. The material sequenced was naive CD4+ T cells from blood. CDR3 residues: CATSDSSSGGSYNEQFF. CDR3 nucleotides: TGTGCCACCAGTGATTCGTCTAGCGGGGGCTCCTACAATGAGCAGTTCTTC.